A single sample is the source of the 28 T cell receptor beta chains below, sequenced in a study of PD-1 blockade in mismatch repair-deficient tumors. Sequencing used immunoSEQ multiplex PCR; TCRdb keeps in-frame clones, though not all of them. The sample yields 120,000 or so clones, roughly 86% seen once. The source was peripheral blood, collected approximately 73 weeks after starting pembrolizumab. Receptor source: an adult with mismatch repair-deficient cancer.

The chain links TRBV28 to TRBJ2-1; 7 positions agree with TRBD2. Trimming cost V 2 bases and J 1 base; bases outside gene matches: 2. The CDR3 loop spans 15 amino acids. CDR1 and CDR2 from the germline V gene are MDHEN and SYDVKM. Here the CDR3 DNA reads TGTGCCAGCAGTTTAGCGGGAGCGTCCTACAATGAGCAGTTCTTC. Amino acid sequence: CASSLAGASYNEQFF.

The chain carries TRBV9 and TRBJ2-1, with 14 bases fitting TRBD2. V dropped 4 bases and J dropped 9; count of bases not matched to a gene: 6. Germline values: CDR1 SGDLS, CDR2 YYNGEE. The CDR3 has 15 amino acids. As DNA, the CDR3 is TGTGCCAGCAGCCCGGGACTAGCGGGAGAGGGTGAGCAGTTCTTC. This encodes CASSPGLAGEGEQFF. The full variable domain, completed using reference TRBV9 and TRBJ2-1, is DSGVTQTPKHLITATGQRVTLRCSPRSGDLSVYWYQQSLDQGLQFLIQYYNGEERAKGNILERFSAQQFPDLHSELNLSSLELGDSALYFCASSPGLAGEGEQFFGPGTRLTVL.

V is TRBV7-9 and J is TRBJ1-3; unclear D gene. The V gene's germline CDR1 is SEHNR and CDR2 FQNEAQ (reference sequence). Trimming cost V 4 bases and J 3 bases, with 10 bases left between them. There are 14 residues in the CDR3. CDR3 DNA: TGTGCCAGCAGCTCACTAAACAGTGGAAACACCATATATTTT. Its protein is CASSSLNSGNTIYF.

V usage is TRBV5-1 and J usage is TRBJ2-2, with 7 bases that match TRBD1. The CDR3 runs to 14 residues. CDR1 is SGHRS and CDR2 is YFSETQ in the germline V gene. The V and J ends lost 3 bases and 7 bases, in that order; junction bases with no gene match: 6. DNA of the CDR3: TGCGCCAGCAGCTCGACAGGGACGCACGGGGAGCTGTTTTTT. Its translation is CASSSTGTHGELFF. Drawing the rest from reference TRBV5-1 and TRBJ2-2, the complete variable domain is KAGVTQTPRYLIKTRGQQVTLSCSPISGHRSVSWYQQTPGQGLQFLFEYFSETQRNKGNFPGRFSGRQFSNSRSEMNVSTLELGDSALYLCASSSTGTHGELFFGEGSRLTVL.

The chain uses TRBV7-9 and TRBJ2-2; maybe TRBD2 (6 bases). Per germline, CDR1 SEHNR and CDR2 FQNEAQ (reference sequence). CDR3 length equals 16 residues. V lost 8 bases to trimming and J lost 4 bases, with 20 bases between them. The CDR3 protein is CASGGMGGVGTGELFF. The CDR3 bases are TGTGCCAGCGGCGGGATGGGGGGAGTAGGCACCGGGGAGCTGTTTTTT.

The CDR3 coding sequence is TGTGCCAGCAGCCCCGTTAGTGGCATAGGCTACGAGCAGTACTTC. Its protein is CASSPVSGIGYEQYF. The chain links TRBV7-6 to TRBJ2-7; D remains unclear. Looked up from germline, CDR1 is SGHVS and CDR2 is FNYEAQ. The CDR3 consists of 15 residues. V was pared by 5 bases and J by 3 bases, with 17 bases between.

As DNA, the CDR3 is TGTGCCAGCAGCGGTTGGGACACCTACGAGCAGTACTTC. Its protein product is CASSGWDTYEQYF. V is TRBV5-5 and J is TRBJ2-7, with D perhaps TRBD1 (6 bases). The germline V and J ends were trimmed by 4 bases and 2 bases, with 10 bases remaining between them. Germline V CDR1 and CDR2: SGHKS, YYEKEE (reference sequence). This CDR3 spans 13 amino acids.

The chain joins TRBV5-1 to TRBJ1-1; D unresolved. The CDR3 runs to 14 residues. V shed 3 bases and J shed 0 bases, with 9 bases lying between them. Germline CDR1 and CDR2: SGHRS and YFSETQ. The CDR3 sequence: CASSWYRMNTEAFF. Here the CDR3 DNA reads TGCGCCAGCAGCTGGTACAGAATGAACACTGAAGCTTTCTTT.

This clone appeared a single time. The rearrangement joins TRBV7-9 to TRBJ2-2; 7 bases line up with TRBD1. With 5 bases clipped from V and 0 bases from J, the junction kept 6 bases outside the gene matches. Per germline, CDR1 SEHNR and CDR2 FQNEAQ (reference sequence). The CDR3 length is 16 residues. CDR3 residues: CASSPGDRANTGELFF. The CDR3 DNA is TGTGCCAGCAGCCCCGGCGACAGGGCGAACACCGGGGAGCTGTTTTTT.

This chain links TRBV5-4 with TRBJ1-1, with D unclear. Trimming cost V 4 bases and J 1 base, with 8 bases left between them. Looked up from germline, CDR1 is SGHNT and CDR2 is YYREEE (reference sequence). This CDR3 has 13 residues. The CDR3 is CASSIGQNTEAFF. CDR3 coding DNA: TGTGCCAGCAGCATAGGCCAGAACACTGAAGCTTTCTTT.

This clone is a singleton in its sample. The rearrangement joins TRBV29-1 to TRBJ2-3; D remains ambiguous. CDR1 SQVTM and CDR2 ANQGSEA come from the germline V gene. Trimming cost V 0 bases and J 0 bases, with 7 bases left between them. The length of the CDR3 is 14 residues. The CDR3 DNA is TGCAGCGTTGAAGACAGTTCTAGCACAGATACGCAGTATTTT. It encodes CSVEDSSSTDTQYF.

This clone is medium-sized (0.01 to 0.1%) in the sample. This chain connects TRBV9 to TRBJ2-1; 9 positions agree with TRBD1. The CDR3 runs 14 residues. The trim removed 4 bases at V and 7 bases at J, leaving 6 bases unmatched. Germline loops: CDR1 SGDLS, CDR2 YYNGEE. The CDR3 protein is CASSLGQGQNEQFF. The CDR3 coding sequence is TGTGCCAGCAGCCTGGGACAGGGTCAAAATGAGCAGTTCTTC.

The genes are TRBV14 and TRBJ2-4; a weak D match, TRBD2 (5 bases). The V end lost 1 base, the J end lost 0 bases, and 10 bases lay between the germline ends. The CDR3 length is 16 residues. Germline V lookup: CDR1 SGHDN, CDR2 FVKESK. The CDR3 is CASSQGAGLAKNIQYF. The CDR3 DNA sequence: TGTGCCAGCAGCCAAGGGGCAGGACTAGCCAAAAACATTCAGTACTTC.

This chain uses TRBV6-5 with TRBJ2-1; D is possibly TRBD1 or TRBD2 (5 bases each). V was clipped by 2 bases and J by 7 bases, with 12 bases between them. There are 14 residues in the CDR3. Germline CDR1 and CDR2: MNHEY and SVGAGI. The CDR3, as DNA: TGTGCCAGCAGTTACGCTGGCAGGGAGAATGAGCAGTTCTTC. This sequence encodes CASSYAGRENEQFF.

V usage is TRBV19 and J usage is TRBJ2-7, with a weak D call TRBD2 (5 bases). Germline V gives CDR1 LNHDA, CDR2 SQIVND (reference sequence). V was pared by 4 bases and J by 6 bases, with 13 bases between. There are 13 residues in the CDR3. The CDR3 DNA reads TGTGCCAGTAGTAGGGGTAGCGATCGCGAGCAGTACTTC. Translated: CASSRGSDREQYF.

This chain's CDR3 is CASSWDPQPNTIYF. CDR3 in DNA: TGTGCCAGCAGCTGGGACCCCCAGCCAAACACCATATATTTT. This chain joins TRBV7-9 and TRBJ1-3, with D tentatively TRBD1 (5 bases). The V gene lost 4 bases and the J gene lost 6 bases, with 13 bases spanning the gap. The CDR3 is 14 amino acids. Germline lookup yields CDR1 SEHNR and CDR2 FQNEAQ (reference sequence).

This chain uses TRBV6-5 with TRBJ2-1; D uncertain. CDR1 and CDR2 from the germline V gene are MNHEY and SVGAGI. With 5 bases removed from V and 9 bases from J, the gap between germline ends came to 11 bases. The CDR3 has 12 amino acids. As DNA, the CDR3 is TGTGCCAGCAGTCCCAGCTGGAGTGAGCAGTTCTTC. Protein: CASSPSWSEQFF.

The chain couples TRBV29-1 to TRBJ2-3; 8 bases are a match to TRBD2. CDR3 length equals 16 residues. With V trimmed by 0 bases and J by 2 bases, 7 bases remained unmatched. The germline V gene has CDR1 SQVTM and CDR2 ANQGSEA. CDR3 nucleotide sequence: TGCAGCGTTGAAGAAGTGATAGCGGGGCTCACAGATACGCAGTATTTT. This gives the protein CSVEEVIAGLTDTQYF.

The chain is built from TRBV6-5 and TRBJ2-7; D ambiguous. Germline CDR1 is MNHEY and CDR2 is SVGAGI. The CDR3 has 13 residues. Trimming took off 2 bases at V and 2 bases at J, with 7 bases between the two ends. DNA for the CDR3: TGTGCCAGCAGTTACGGAACTACCTACGAGCAGTACTTC. As protein: CASSYGTTYEQYF.

The V and J genes are TRBV5-6 and TRBJ2-5, with D possibly TRBD2 on 5 matching bases. V lost 4 bases and J lost 5, with 18 bases in between. Germline loops: CDR1 SGHDT, CDR2 YYEEEE. The CDR3 is made up of 15 amino acids. In nucleotides, the CDR3 is TGTGCCAGCAGCCTGCGGACGGCCCGCGGGGAGACCCAGTACTTC. This sequence encodes CASSLRTARGETQYF.

The V gene is TRBV7-2, the J gene TRBJ2-7; D is possibly TRBD1 or TRBD2 (5 bases each). The CDR3 is 17 residues long. V dropped 1 base and J dropped 0 bases, with 16 bases sitting between them. The germline V gene encodes CDR1 SGHTA and CDR2 FQGNSA. CDR3 sequence (DNA): TGTGCCAGCAGCTTAGATAACCCGGGGACCCGCTCCTACGAGCAGTACTTC. This codes for CASSLDNPGTRSYEQYF. Variable domain in full (rest from reference TRBV7-2 and TRBJ2-7): GAGVSQSPSNKVTEKGKDVELRCDPISGHTALYWYRQSLGQGLEFLIYFQGNSAPDKSGLPSDRFSAERTGGSVSTLTIQRTQQEDSAVYLCASSLDNPGTRSYEQYFGPGTRLTVT.

This clone was observed a single time. The chain's CDR3 is CASSEIESYEQYF. The CDR3 bases are TGTGCCAGCTCAGAGATAGAATCCTACGAGCAGTACTTC. This chain joins TRBV4-2 and TRBJ2-7, with D unresolved. The CDR3 runs to 13 residues. V was shortened by 8 bases and J by 1 base, with 12 bases between the two germline ends. CDR1 is LGHNA and CDR2 is YNFKEQ in the germline V gene.

This clone has just a few counts. The chain recombines TRBV11-2 with TRBJ2-4, with D possibly being TRBD1 (7 bases). The CDR3 has 17 residues. Germline values: CDR1 SGHAT, CDR2 FQNNGV. Trimming cost V 2 bases and J 0 bases, with 14 bases left between them. CDR3 region: CASSLLRGELAKNIQYF. Written as DNA, the CDR3 is TGTGCCAGCAGCTTACTCAGGGGGGAACTAGCCAAAAACATTCAGTACTTC. The complete variable domain, with remaining parts taken from reference TRBV11-2 and TRBJ2-4, reads EAGVAQSPRYKIIEKRQSVAFWCNPISGHATLYWYQQILGQGPKLLIQFQNNGVVDDSQLPKDRFSAERLKGVDSTLKIQPAKLEDSAVYLCASSLLRGELAKNIQYFGAGTRLSVL.

The DNA for the CDR3 is TGTGCCAGCAGTTACTTCCAGGGTGGCACAGATACGCAGTATTTT. Translation gives CASSYFQGGTDTQYF. The chain is built from TRBV6-6 and TRBJ2-3, with a weak D call TRBD1 (5 bases). The CDR3 contains 15 residues. V lost 1 base, J lost 1 base, and 9 bases lay in between. CDR1 is MNHNY and CDR2 is SVGAGI in the germline V gene (reference sequence).

This chain connects TRBV7-8 to TRBJ2-6; no firm D call. Germline CDR1 reads SGHVS; CDR2 reads FQNEAQ. The CDR3 spans 15 residues. The V end was cut by 1 base, the J end by 0 bases, with 4 bases between. In DNA, the CDR3 is TGTGCCAGCAGCTTAGATCTCTCTGGGGCCAACGTCCTGACTTTC. Its protein product is CASSLDLSGANVLTF. The full variable domain, its missing parts supplied by reference TRBV7-8 and TRBJ2-6, is GAGVSQSPRYKVAKRGQDVALRCDPISGHVSLFWYQQALGQGPEFLTYFQNEAQLDKSGLPSDRFFAERPEGSVSTLKIQRTQQEDSAVYLCASSLDLSGANVLTFGAGSRLTVL.

This chain connects TRBV27 to TRBJ1-5; unclear D gene. In germline, CDR1 is MNHEY, CDR2 SMNVEV (reference sequence). The CDR3 has 14 residues. Trimming stripped 5 bases from V and 6 bases from J, with 14 bases between. CDR3 loop: CASSPSGFGQPQHF. The CDR3 DNA is TGTGCCAGCAGTCCCTCGGGGTTCGGTCAGCCCCAGCATTTT.

This chain connects TRBV11-2 to TRBJ2-5, with a weak D call TRBD1 (5 bases). Per the germline V gene, CDR1 is SGHAT and CDR2 is FQNNGV. V was shortened by 5 bases and J by 0 bases, with 16 bases between the two germline ends. CDR3 length: 16 residues. The CDR3 region has the DNA TGTGCCAGCAGCCCTCGCTCAAAGGGGTACCAAGAGACCCAGTACTTC. It specifies CASSPRSKGYQETQYF. The full variable domain, its missing parts supplied by reference TRBV11-2 and TRBJ2-5, is EAGVAQSPRYKIIEKRQSVAFWCNPISGHATLYWYQQILGQGPKLLIQFQNNGVVDDSQLPKDRFSAERLKGVDSTLKIQPAKLEDSAVYLCASSPRSKGYQETQYFGPGTRLLVL.

V gene TRBV6-5 combines with J gene TRBJ2-3; D gene uncertain. The CDR3 covers 13 residues. Germline V CDR1 and CDR2: MNHEY, SVGAGI. The V and J ends lost 2 bases and 5 bases respectively, with 8 bases between them. The CDR3 DNA is TGTGCCAGCAGTTACCGAGAGCAAGATACGCAGTATTTT. This encodes CASSYREQDTQYF.